The 3 T cell receptor beta chains listed next were all sequenced from one sample in a study of PD-1 blockade in classical Hodgkin lymphoma. Method: immunoSEQ multiplex PCR; TCRdb's copy keeps in-frame clones and lacks some. Of 46,000 or so clones in the sample, approximately 73% were seen once. Each patient relapsed following autologous stem cell transplantation, and prior brentuximab vedotin exposure differed. The starting material was peripheral blood mononuclear cells (PBMCs), obtained at baseline. The receptors come from a human donor with classical Hodgkin lymphoma.

The V gene is TRBV7-8, the J gene TRBJ2-3; 8 bases agree with TRBD2. V shed 2 bases and J 6 bases; nucleotides not matched to a gene: 16. This CDR3 has 18 residues. Germline-derived CDR1 and CDR2 are SGHVS and FQNEAQ. CDR3 DNA sequence: TGTGCCAGCAGCTTAATGCGACCGACTCGGGGGGGCGGGGATACGCAGTATTTT. Its protein is CASSLMRPTRGGGDTQYF.

The chain carries TRBV9 and TRBJ1-3; no firm D call. V lost 2 bases, J lost 0 bases, and 6 bases lay in between. There are 14 residues in the CDR3. Germline assignment: CDR1 SGDLS and CDR2 YYNGEE. The chain's CDR3 is CASSVDRSGNTIYF. CDR3 DNA sequence: TGTGCCAGCAGCGTCGACCGCTCTGGAAACACCATATATTTT.

CDR3 coding DNA: TGTGCCAGCAGCTTGGAGGGGGGAGGGGGCAATCAGCCCCAGCATTTT. Protein: CASSLEGGGGNQPQHF. V is TRBV5-4 and J is TRBJ1-5, with D possibly matching TRBD1 (6 bases). CDR1 is SGHNT and CDR2 is YYREEE in the germline V gene (reference sequence). Trimming pared 0 bases from V and 2 bases from J, leaving 12 bases between. The CDR3 covers 16 residues.